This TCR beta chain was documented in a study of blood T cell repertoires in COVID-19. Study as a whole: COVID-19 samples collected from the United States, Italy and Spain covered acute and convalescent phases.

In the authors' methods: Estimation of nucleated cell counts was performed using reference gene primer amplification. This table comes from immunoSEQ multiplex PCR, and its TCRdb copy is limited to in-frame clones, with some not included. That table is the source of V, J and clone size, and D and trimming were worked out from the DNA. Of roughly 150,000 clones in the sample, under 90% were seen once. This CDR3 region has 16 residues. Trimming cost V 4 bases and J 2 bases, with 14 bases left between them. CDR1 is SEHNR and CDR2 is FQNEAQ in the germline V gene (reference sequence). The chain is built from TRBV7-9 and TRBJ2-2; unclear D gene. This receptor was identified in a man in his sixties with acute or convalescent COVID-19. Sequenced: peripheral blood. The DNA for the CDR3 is TGTGCCAGCAGCTCCGGTCGGTCCATCAACACCGGGGAGCTGTTTTTT. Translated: CASSSGRSINTGELFF.